These 10 T cell receptor beta chains came from one sample sequenced in a study of T cell responses to AZD1222 COVID-19 vaccine. Assay used: immunoSEQ multiplex PCR; TCRdb lists only in-frame clones, some missing. The data contain 110,000 to 150,000 clones, around 90% of them singletons. The source was peripheral blood, collected on day 0 of AZD1222 vaccination. The receptor set was obtained from an adult in good health.

The V call is TRBV29-1, the J call TRBJ2-7; D ambiguous. This CDR3 region has 11 residues. The germline V gene encodes CDR1 SQVTM and CDR2 ANQGSEA. V was shortened by 4 bases and J by 6 bases, with 10 bases between the two germline ends. This CDR3 reads CSVGVAVEQYF. The DNA of the CDR3 is TGCAGCGTTGGGGTTGCGGTCGAGCAGTACTTC.

The chain employs TRBV6-5 and TRBJ1-2, with D tentatively TRBD1 (5 bases). The CDR3 has 13 residues. Trimming left V 6 bases short and J 8 bases short, with 16 bases between. Looked up from germline, CDR1 is MNHEY and CDR2 is SVGAGI. CDR3 loop: CASSKDTPGGYTF. The CDR3 DNA is TGTGCCAGCAGCAAGGACACGCCGGGGGGCTACACCTTC.

This chain joins TRBV28 and TRBJ2-3, with D possibly matching TRBD2 (6 bases). V was trimmed by 4 bases and J by 10 bases, leaving 12 bases between them. CDR3 length: 12 amino acids. Per germline, CDR1 MDHEN and CDR2 SYDVKM. The CDR3 here is CASSSPGVPQYF. The CDR3 region has the DNA TGTGCCAGCAGTTCGCCGGGGGTTCCGCAGTATTTT.

This rearrangement joins TRBV6-5 to TRBJ2-5; D is undetermined. V lost 0 bases to trimming and J lost 4 bases, with 3 bases between them. The germline V gene has CDR1 MNHEY and CDR2 SVGAGI. The CDR3 extends over 12 amino acids. The CDR3 DNA reads TGTGCCAGCAGTTACTCGACAGAGACCCAGTACTTC. Its translation is CASSYSTETQYF.

The rearrangement links TRBV19 to TRBJ1-5; D is unresolved. Germline V gene lookup returns CDR1 LNHDA and CDR2 SQIVND (reference sequence). Between the trimmed V and J ends, which lost 7 bases and 2 bases, there was a span of 12 bases. The CDR3 length is 14 residues. CDR3 amino acids: CASTNQAGNQPQHF. In DNA, the CDR3 is TGTGCCAGTACTAATCAGGCAGGCAATCAGCCCCAGCATTTT.

The J gene is TRBJ2-2, the V gene TRBV30; TRBD2 agrees at 8 bases. The germline CDR1 and CDR2 sequences are GTSNPN and SVGIG (reference sequence). The CDR3 loop spans 15 amino acids. The trim removed 3 bases at V and 1 base at J, leaving 4 bases unmatched. DNA for the CDR3: TGTGCCTGGAGCGCACTAGCGGTGAACACCGGGGAGCTGTTTTTT. Protein sequence: CAWSALAVNTGELFF.

The V call is TRBV3-1 (or the pseudogene TRBV3-2), the J call TRBJ2-3; D is ambiguous. Trimming pared 4 bases from V and 5 bases from J, leaving 13 bases between. Per germline, CDR1 LGHDT and CDR2 YNNKEL (reference sequence). The CDR3 contains 14 residues. The CDR3 nucleotides are TGTGCCAGCAGCCCCCCAAGACTGGGAGATACGCAGTATTTT. Encoded protein: CASSPPRLGDTQYF.

J is TRBJ1-1 and V is TRBV3-1 (or the pseudogene TRBV3-2); TRBD1 agrees at 9 bases. The germline V gene encodes CDR1 LGHDT and CDR2 YNNKEL (reference sequence). CDR3 length: 16 residues. Trimming at V came to 1 base and at J to 5 bases, leaving 8 bases not matched to a gene. CDR3 sequence (DNA): TGTGCCAGCAGCCAAGCTCTGGGACAGGGTCGAACTGAAGCTTTCTTT. It yields the protein CASSQALGQGRTEAFF.

The J gene is TRBJ2-3, the V gene TRBV5-6; no definite D call. CDR3 length equals 14 residues. The germline V gene has CDR1 SGHDT and CDR2 YYEEEE. Trimming took 1 base from V and 0 from J, leaving 6 bases between them. This CDR3 reads CASSLHSSTDTQYF. The DNA for the CDR3 is TGTGCCAGCAGCTTGCACAGCAGCACAGATACGCAGTATTTT.

This rearrangement joins TRBV3-1 (or the pseudogene TRBV3-2) to TRBJ1-4; D not certain. The V end was cut by 2 bases, the J end by 4 bases, with 11 bases between. The CDR3 totals 15 residues. The V gene's germline CDR1 is LGHDT and CDR2 YNNKEL (reference sequence). For the CDR3, the DNA is TGTGCCAGCAGCCAAAGAGCAGACCTTAATGAAAAACTGTTTTTT. This encodes CASSQRADLNEKLFF.